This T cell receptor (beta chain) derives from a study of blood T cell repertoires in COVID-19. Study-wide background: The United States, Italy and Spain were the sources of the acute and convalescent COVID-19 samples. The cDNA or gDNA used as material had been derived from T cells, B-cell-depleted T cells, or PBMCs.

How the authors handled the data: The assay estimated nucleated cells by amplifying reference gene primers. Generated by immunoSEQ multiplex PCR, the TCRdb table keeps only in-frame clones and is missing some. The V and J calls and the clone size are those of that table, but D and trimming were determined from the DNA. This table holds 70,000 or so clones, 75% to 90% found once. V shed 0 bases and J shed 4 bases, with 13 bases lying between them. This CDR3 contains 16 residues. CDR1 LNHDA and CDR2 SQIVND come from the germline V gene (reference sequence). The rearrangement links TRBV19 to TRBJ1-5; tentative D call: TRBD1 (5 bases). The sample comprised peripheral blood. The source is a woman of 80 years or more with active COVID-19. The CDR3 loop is CASSIDRGGRNQPQHF. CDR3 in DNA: TGTGCCAGTAGTATAGATAGGGGAGGACGGAATCAGCCCCAGCATTTT.